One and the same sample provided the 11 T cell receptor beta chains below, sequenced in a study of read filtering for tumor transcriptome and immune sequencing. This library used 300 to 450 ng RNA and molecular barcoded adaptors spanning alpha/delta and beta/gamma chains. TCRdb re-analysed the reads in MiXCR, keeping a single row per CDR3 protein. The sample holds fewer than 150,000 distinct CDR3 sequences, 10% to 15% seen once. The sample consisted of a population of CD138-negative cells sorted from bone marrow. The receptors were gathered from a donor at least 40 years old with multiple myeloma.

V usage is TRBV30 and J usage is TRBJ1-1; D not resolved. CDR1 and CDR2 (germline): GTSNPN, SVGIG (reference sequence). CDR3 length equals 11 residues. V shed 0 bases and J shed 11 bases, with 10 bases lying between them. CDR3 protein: CAWSVGAQAFF. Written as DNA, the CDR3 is TGTGCCTGGAGTGTCGGAGCTCAGGCTTTCTTT.

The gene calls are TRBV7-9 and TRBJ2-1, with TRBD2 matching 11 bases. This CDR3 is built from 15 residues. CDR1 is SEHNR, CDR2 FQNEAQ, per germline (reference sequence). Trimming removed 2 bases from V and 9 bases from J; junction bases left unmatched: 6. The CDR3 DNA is TGTGCCAGCAGCTTAAGTCTAGCGGGAGGTGGTGAGCAGTTCTTC. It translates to CASSLSLAGGGEQFF.

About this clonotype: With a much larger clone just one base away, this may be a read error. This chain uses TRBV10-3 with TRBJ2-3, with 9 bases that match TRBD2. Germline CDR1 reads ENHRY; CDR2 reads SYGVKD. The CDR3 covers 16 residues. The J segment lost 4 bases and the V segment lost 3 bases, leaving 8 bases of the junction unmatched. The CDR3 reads CAISELAGGLSDTQYF. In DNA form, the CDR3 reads TGTGCCATCAGTGAACTGGCGGGGGGGCTCTCAGATACGCAGTATTTT.

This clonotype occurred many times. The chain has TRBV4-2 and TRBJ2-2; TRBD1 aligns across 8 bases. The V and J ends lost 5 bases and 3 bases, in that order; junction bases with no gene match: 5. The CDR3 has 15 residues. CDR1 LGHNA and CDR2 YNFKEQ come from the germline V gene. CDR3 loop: CASSIGTGDTGELFF. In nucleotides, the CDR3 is TGTGCCAGCAGCATTGGGACAGGAGACACCGGGGAGCTGTTTTTT.

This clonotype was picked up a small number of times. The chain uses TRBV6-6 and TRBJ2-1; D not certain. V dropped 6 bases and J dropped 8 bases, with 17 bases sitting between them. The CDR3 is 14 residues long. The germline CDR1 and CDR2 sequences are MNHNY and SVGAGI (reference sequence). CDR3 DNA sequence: TGTGCCAGCAGCTACAATAATGGGTACGATGAGCAGTTCTTC. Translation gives CASSYNNGYDEQFF.

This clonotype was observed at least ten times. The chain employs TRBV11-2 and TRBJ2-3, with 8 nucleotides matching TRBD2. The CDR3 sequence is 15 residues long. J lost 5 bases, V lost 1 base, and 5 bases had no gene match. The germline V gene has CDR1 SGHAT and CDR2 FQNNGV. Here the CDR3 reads CASSLGLAGRDTQYF. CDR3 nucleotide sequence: TGTGCCAGCAGCTTAGGGTTAGCGGGAAGAGATACGCAGTATTTT.

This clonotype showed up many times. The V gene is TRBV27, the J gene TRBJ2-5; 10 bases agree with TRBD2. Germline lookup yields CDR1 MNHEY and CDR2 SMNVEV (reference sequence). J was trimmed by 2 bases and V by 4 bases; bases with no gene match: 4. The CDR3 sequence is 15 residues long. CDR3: CASSSSGGRQETQYF. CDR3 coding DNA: TGTGCCAGCAGTTCTAGCGGGGGCCGACAAGAGACCCAGTACTTC.

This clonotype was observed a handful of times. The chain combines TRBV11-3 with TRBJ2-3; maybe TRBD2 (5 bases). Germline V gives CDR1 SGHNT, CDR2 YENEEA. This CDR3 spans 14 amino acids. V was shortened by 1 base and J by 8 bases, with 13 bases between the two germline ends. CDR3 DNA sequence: TGTGCCAGCAGCTTAGCGGTGGAAAGCGGTACGCAGTATTTT. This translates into CASSLAVESGTQYF.

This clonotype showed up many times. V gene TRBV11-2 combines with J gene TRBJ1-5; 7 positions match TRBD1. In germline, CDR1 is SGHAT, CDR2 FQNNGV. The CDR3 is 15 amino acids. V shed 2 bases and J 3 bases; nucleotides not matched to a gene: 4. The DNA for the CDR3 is TGTGCCAGCAGCTTATACGGGACAGACAATCAGCCCCAGCATTTT. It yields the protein CASSLYGTDNQPQHF. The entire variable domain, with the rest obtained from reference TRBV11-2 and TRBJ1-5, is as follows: EAGVAQSPRYKIIEKRQSVAFWCNPISGHATLYWYQQILGQGPKLLIQFQNNGVVDDSQLPKDRFSAERLKGVDSTLKIQPAKLEDSAVYLCASSLYGTDNQPQHFGDGTRLSIL.

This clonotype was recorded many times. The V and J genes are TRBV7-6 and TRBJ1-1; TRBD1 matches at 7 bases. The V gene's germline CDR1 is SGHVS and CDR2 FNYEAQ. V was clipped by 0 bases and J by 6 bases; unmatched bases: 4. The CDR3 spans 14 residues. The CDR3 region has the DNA TGTGCCAGCAGCTTAGCGCGACAGGGAGCTGAAGCTTTCTTT. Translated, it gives CASSLARQGAEAFF.

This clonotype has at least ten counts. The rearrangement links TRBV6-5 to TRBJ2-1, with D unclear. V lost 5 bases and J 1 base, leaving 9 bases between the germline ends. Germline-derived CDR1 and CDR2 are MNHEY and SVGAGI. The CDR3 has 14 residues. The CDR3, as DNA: TGTGCCAGCAGTCGGGCGGCATCCTACAATGAGCAGTTCTTC. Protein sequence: CASSRAASYNEQFF.